One and the same sample provided the 8 T cell receptor beta chains below, sequenced in a study of blood T cells in healthy people across ages. A second roughly 6 to 12 cycle PCR used barcoded and J-beta primers. A single record per CDR3 protein comes from TCRdb applying MiXCR to the 5' RACE reads. Of about 640,000 distinct CDR3 sequences listed, under 65% are singletons. The sequencing sample was made of blood. The receptors were gathered from a man aged 55 to 70 in good health.

The sample holds one count of this clonotype. The chain combines TRBV24-1 with TRBJ2-5; D may be TRBD1 or TRBD2 (6 bases each). This CDR3 is built from 13 residues. The germline V gene has CDR1 KGHDR and CDR2 SFDVKD. With 5 bases removed from V and 1 base from J, the gap between germline ends came to 7 bases. The CDR3 spells CATSGGAQETQYF. The CDR3 coding sequence is TGTGCCACCAGTGGGGGGGCCCAAGAGACCCAGTACTTC.

J is TRBJ2-5 and V is TRBV5-1, with 8 bases aligning to TRBD1. Germline V lookup: CDR1 SGHRS, CDR2 YFSETQ. Germline trimming cut 0 bases from V and 1 base from J; bases unmatched to any gene: 5. CDR3 length equals 16 residues. CDR3 amino acids: CASSLARDRRQETQYF. DNA of the CDR3: TGCGCCAGCAGCTTGGCTCGGGACAGGCGCCAAGAGACCCAGTACTTC. The full variable domain, its missing parts supplied by reference TRBV5-1 and TRBJ2-5, is KAGVTQTPRYLIKTRGQQVTLSCSPISGHRSVSWYQQTPGQGLQFLFEYFSETQRNKGNFPGRFSGRQFSNSRSEMNVSTLELGDSALYLCASSLARDRRQETQYFGPGTRLLVL.

The chain employs TRBV5-1 and TRBJ2-5; 7 bases agree with TRBD1. This CDR3 is built from 14 residues. J gave up 5 bases and V 0 bases, and 4 bases lay outside the gene matches. Germline V lookup: CDR1 SGHRS, CDR2 YFSETQ. The CDR3 is CASSLGQGYETQYF. The CDR3, as DNA: TGCGCCAGCAGCTTGGGACAGGGTTACGAGACCCAGTACTTC. Supplemented by reference TRBV5-1 and TRBJ2-5, the full variable domain reads KAGVTQTPRYLIKTRGQQVTLSCSPISGHRSVSWYQQTPGQGLQFLFEYFSETQRNKGNFPGRFSGRQFSNSRSEMNVSTLELGDSALYLCASSLGQGYETQYFGPGTRLLVL.

The V and J genes are TRBV20-1 and TRBJ2-3; D is undetermined. Germline CDR1 and CDR2: DFQATT and SNEGSKA (reference sequence). This CDR3 contains 16 residues. The V gene lost 2 bases and the J gene lost 0 bases, with 15 bases spanning the gap. Here the CDR3 DNA reads TGCAGTGCTAGATCCCTCTCGCGACCTAGCACAGATACGCAGTATTTT. Amino acid sequence: CSARSLSRPSTDTQYF.

The chain joins TRBV20-1 to TRBJ1-2; 7 nucleotides match TRBD1. The V segment lost 4 bases and the J segment 3 bases; nucleotides outside the gene matches: 5. Per germline, CDR1 DFQATT and CDR2 SNEGSKA (reference sequence). This CDR3 region has 13 residues. The CDR3 loop reads CSATTGQHYGYTF. The CDR3, as DNA: TGCAGTGCTACAACGGGACAGCACTATGGCTACACCTTC.

This chain's CDR3 is CASSPLAGGDTDTQYF. DNA of the CDR3: TGTGCCAGCTCACCCCTAGCGGGGGGTGACACAGATACGCAGTATTTT. The V gene is TRBV4-2, the J gene TRBJ2-3; TRBD2 matches 11 bases. Germline CDR1 reads LGHNA; CDR2 reads YNFKEQ. The junction had 9 bases not matched to a gene; V was cut back by 8 bases and J by 2 bases. The length of the CDR3 is 16 residues.

This clonotype turned up a few times. V and J are TRBV12-3 or TRBV12-4 and TRBJ2-7; 7 nucleotides match TRBD1. The CDR3 covers 14 residues. The J segment lost 3 bases and the V segment lost 5 bases, leaving 7 bases of the junction unmatched. For the CDR3, the DNA is TGTGCCAGCAGTCCCGGGACAGTCATCTACGAGCAGTACTTC. This sequence encodes CASSPGTVIYEQYF.

A word on this clonotype: A single base separates this from a much larger clone, so it may be a read error. This chain links TRBV20-1 with TRBJ1-2; 9 bases are a match to TRBD1. V lost 1 base and J lost 10; bases outside the gene matches: 13. Germline V gives CDR1 DFQATT, CDR2 SNEGSKA (reference sequence). This CDR3 region has 15 residues. As DNA, the CDR3 is TGCAGTGCTAGAGTCCCCTCCGGGACAGGGTACGACTACACCTTC. This codes for CSARVPSGTGYDYTF.